This T cell receptor beta chain was documented in a study of T cells in Graves' hyperthyroidism and ophthalmopathy. Study-wide background: Peripheral blood was obtained at initial diagnosis, preceding any treatment.

Exclusion criteria comprised uncontrolled infection, other autoimmune disease, pregnancy or lactation. TCR beta CDR3 regions were amplified from RNA. HTBI primers were used for first-round RT-PCR of the TCR CDR3. Using its own MiXCR run on the multiplex PCR reads, TCRdb lists one record per CDR3 protein. The sample yields more than 300,000 distinct CDR3 sequences, approximately 13% seen once. The V and J ends lost 5 bases and 1 base respectively, with 7 bases between them. Germline V CDR1 and CDR2: PRHDT, FYEKMQ (reference sequence). The CDR3 is made up of 13 amino acids. This clonotype came up many times.

The chain carries TRBV13 and TRBJ2-3; D is undetermined. The TCR originated in a woman aged 25 to 39 with Graves' hyperthyroidism. The sample consisted of blood. DNA of the CDR3: TGTGCCAGCAGCCCCTCCGGCACAGATACGCAGTATTTT. Residues: CASSPSGTDTQYF.